The T cell receptor (beta chain) described here comes from a study of vaccination effects on CD4 cells after COVID-19. With the ViraFEST assay, the study expanded antigen-specific CD4+ T cells using viral peptide pools, then sequenced them. The culture ran for approximately 10 days, and then CD4+ T cells were isolated. Two doses of BNT162b2 or mRNA-1273 vaccine were administered to participants. Prior SARS-CoV-2 infection was absent in the vaccine recipients, as shown by negative nucleocapsid antibodies. Supplemented with approximately 10 IU/ml IL-2 and about 10 ug/ml peptides, two million PBMC per well were kept in culture. On both days 3 and 7, half of the culture medium was replaced with IL-2 medium. Sequenced by immunoSEQ multiplex PCR; TCRdb stores in-frame clones only, minus some. The data contain about 38,000 clones, around 80% of them singletons. General study points: Clonal contraction was marked in infection- and vaccine-induced clones late after vaccination.

Comment on this clone: Its target is unknown.

Germline V gene sequence: CDR1 SGHRS, CDR2 YFSETQ. The CDR3 loop spans 16 amino acids. Trimming took 4 bases from V and 4 from J, leaving 20 bases between them. This rearrangement joins TRBV5-1 to TRBJ1-1; TRBD1 is a possible D gene (5 bases). The source material was CD4+ T cells from PBMCs cultured with HCoV-NL63 spike peptides, sampled after COVID-19 vaccination. This TCR was sampled from a human donor who received a COVID-19 vaccine. Some clones in this sample may be carry-over from other donors' samples. CDR3 sequence (DNA): TGCGCCAGCAGCCCCCTGGCGGGGGGTCTGATCACTGAAGCTTTCTTT. Protein product: CASSPLAGGLITEAFF.